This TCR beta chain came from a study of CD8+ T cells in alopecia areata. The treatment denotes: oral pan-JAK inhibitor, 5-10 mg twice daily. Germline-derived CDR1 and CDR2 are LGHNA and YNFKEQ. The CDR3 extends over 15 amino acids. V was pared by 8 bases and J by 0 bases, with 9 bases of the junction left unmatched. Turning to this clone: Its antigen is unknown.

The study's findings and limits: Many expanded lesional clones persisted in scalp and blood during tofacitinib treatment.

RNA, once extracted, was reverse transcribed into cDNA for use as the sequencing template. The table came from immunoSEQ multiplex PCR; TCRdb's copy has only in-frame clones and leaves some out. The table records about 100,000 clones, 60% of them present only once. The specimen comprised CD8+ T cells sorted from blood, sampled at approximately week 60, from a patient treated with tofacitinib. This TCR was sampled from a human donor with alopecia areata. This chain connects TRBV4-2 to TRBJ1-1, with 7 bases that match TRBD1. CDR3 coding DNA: TGTGCCAGCTCCCGGGACAGAAATATGAACACTGAAGCTTTCTTT. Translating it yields CASSRDRNMNTEAFF.